Following are 32 T cell receptor beta chains from one sample sequenced in a study of tumor-infiltrating lymphocytes in primary liver carcinoma. Scientists recovered RNA and DNA together from roughly 20-30 mg of unsorted bulk tissue. With 500 to 650 ng total RNA as template and a constant-region primer, TCR beta cDNA was made. Three nested multiplex PCR rounds of slightly modified ARM-PCR generated TCR beta libraries. Amplification in the first two PCR rounds was performed using TRBV1-TRBV30 forward primers and a C-beta reverse primer for 10 cycles each. Each CDR3 protein gets one entry after TCRdb re-called the multiplex PCR reads with MiXCR. The table includes about 99,000 distinct CDR3 sequences, roughly 69% detected once. The sample was liver tumor tissue from sampling region 5. Subset meaning: tumor region T5, tumor centre. The receptors come from a woman aged 60-75 years with primary liver carcinoma and hepatitis B virus infection.

In the case of this clonotype: This may arise from a read error, as a much more abundant clone is one base away. The chain uses TRBV28 and TRBJ1-1; D is perhaps TRBD1 (5 bases). The germline CDR1 and CDR2 sequences are MDHEN and SYDVKM. V was cut by 6 bases and J by 4 bases, with 15 bases left in between. This CDR3 contains 14 residues. DNA for the CDR3: TGTGCCAGCAGCCGACAGAGTAGAAGCACTGAAGCTTTCTTT. Its translation is CASSRQSRSTEAFF.

On this clonotype itself: A much more abundant neighbour one base away suggests this may be a read error. The chain uses TRBV21-1 and TRBJ2-7. TRBV21-1 is termed a pseudogene. The CDR3 runs 12 residues. The chain's CDR3 is CASSKRVYEEYF. The CDR3 DNA reads as TGTGCCAGCAGCAAAAGGGTCTACGAGGAGTACTTC.

This clonotype occurred a few times. A much larger clone sits a single nucleotide away, making a read error possible. CDR3 nucleotides: TGTGCCAGCAGCCCTTATGGAGACATCGCCTACGAGCAGTACTTC. Its translation is CASSPYGDIAYEQYF. This rearrangement joins TRBV12-3 or TRBV12-4 to TRBJ2-7; unclear D gene. Trimming took 6 bases from V and 2 from J, leaving 17 bases between them. CDR3 length: 15 amino acids.

Notes on this clonotype: The junction shows a germline mismatch at one end, possibly a read error. This sequence joins TRBV12-3 or TRBV12-4 and TRBJ2-2; the D gene is possibly TRBD2 (5 bases). This CDR3 region has 14 residues. This CDR3 is CASSFIGNTWEPFF. The CDR3 nucleotides read TGTGCCAGCAGTTTTATAGGCAACACCTGGGAGCCGTTTTTT.

This clonotype was recorded once. The junction differs from germline at one of its ends, possibly a read error. The genes are TRBV11-2 and TRBJ2-5; the D is unclear. CDR1 SGHAT and CDR2 FQNNGV come from the germline V gene. The CDR3 sequence is 15 residues long. In nucleotides, the CDR3 is TGTGCCAGCAACTCCAGGAATAGCAGGACGGAGACCCAATACTTC. Translation gives CASNSRNSRTETQYF. Combining the CDR3 with reference TRBV11-2 and TRBJ2-5 gives the whole variable domain EAGVAQSPRYKIIEKRQSVAFWCNPISGHATLYWYQQILGQGPKLLIQFQNNGVVDDSQLPKDRFSAERLKGVDSTLKIQPAKLEDSAVYLCASNSRNSRTETQYFGPGTRLLVL.

On this clonotype itself: A junction end diverges from the germline sequence, so it may reflect a read error. V and J are TRBV11-2 and TRBJ2-1, with 10 bases aligning to TRBD1. CDR3 length: 17 amino acids. Germline V gives CDR1 SGHAT, CDR2 FQNNGV. This CDR3 is CDSSLTQGQGYRGEQFF. Written as DNA, the CDR3 is TGTGACAGCAGCTTAACCCAGGGACAGGGGTACAGGGGTGAACAGTTCTTC.

In regard to this clonotype: The junction departs from germline at one end; a sequencing error may be responsible. This chain uses TRBV5-4 with TRBJ2-5; no clear D. The CDR3 runs to 15 residues. Germline V CDR1 and CDR2: SGHNT, YYREEE (reference sequence). Here the CDR3 reads CASSLAVPYQETQYF. Written as DNA, the CDR3 is TGTGCCAGCAGCTTGGCGGTGCCGTACCAAGAGACCCAATACTTC. Looking up the rest from reference TRBV5-4 and TRBJ2-5 gives the full variable domain: ETGVTQSPTHLIKTRGQQVTLRCSSQSGHNTVSWYQQALGQGPQFIFQYYREEENGRGNFPPRFSGLQFPNYSSELNVNALELDDSALYLCASSLAVPYQETQYFGPGTRLLVL.

V is TRBV4-2 and J is TRBJ1-4; possible D gene TRBD1, 5 bases. V lost 3 bases and J 16 bases, leaving 21 bases between the germline ends. The V gene's germline CDR1 is LGHNA and CDR2 YNFKEQ. The CDR3 length is 14 residues. CDR3 protein: CASSQVSGNEIPFF. Written as DNA, the CDR3 is TGTGCCAGCAGCCAGGTGTCAGGGAATGAAATACCGTTTTTT.

This clonotype has a single count. No conserved phenylalanine or tryptophan is present at the end of the CDR3, so a read error is the likely explanation. The limits of the CDR3 on the DNA are not certain, so only TCRdb's listed CDR3 is given. This chain connects TRBV11-3 to TRBJ2-3. Germline V gene data show CDR1 as SGHNT and CDR2 as YENEEA. The CDR3 sequence runs 15 residues, both termini included. CDR3 residues: CASSLDQHTTDTRYL.

This clonotype has a handful of counts. A much more abundant neighbour one base away suggests this may be a read error. The chain recombines TRBV29-1 with TRBJ2-5; weak D call: TRBD2 (6 bases). Per germline, CDR1 SQVTM and CDR2 ANQGSEA. Trimming stripped 7 bases from V and 5 bases from J, with 11 bases between. The CDR3 is 11 amino acids. CDR3 residues: CSGGIGETQYF. CDR3 DNA: TGCAGCGGCGGGATAGGGGAGACCCAGTACTTC.

The rearrangement links TRBV5-1 to TRBJ1-2; 7 bases are shared with TRBD1. V lost 2 bases to trimming and J lost 8 bases; unmatched junction nucleotides: 9. There are 14 residues in the CDR3. Per the germline V gene, CDR1 is SGHRS and CDR2 is YFSETQ. Here the CDR3 DNA reads TGCGCCAGCAGCTTTGAGACAGGGACCGGCGGCTACACCTTC. Translating it yields CASSFETGTGGYTF.

CDR3 sequence: CSARLGQGGEKLFF. The CDR3, as DNA: TGCAGTGCTAGATTGGGACAGGGAGGGGAAAAACTGTTTTTT. This chain connects TRBV20-1 to TRBJ1-4; 9 bases are shared with TRBD1. Losses at the gene ends were 2 bases for V and 8 bases for J; bases not matched to a gene: 6. Germline CDR1 is DFQATT and CDR2 is SNEGSKA (reference sequence). The CDR3 sequence is 14 residues long.

For this clonotype: An end of the junction does not agree with germline; a read error may underlie this. The gene calls are TRBV6-5 and TRBJ2-5, with D perhaps TRBD1 (5 bases). Germline assignment: CDR1 MNHEY and CDR2 SVGAGI. The CDR3 spans 15 residues. This chain's CDR3 is CTSSYIGTGRETQYF. Written as DNA, the CDR3 is TGTACCAGCAGTTACATTGGTACAGGAAGAGAGACCCAGTACTTC.

Note on this clonotype: One junction end does not reproduce the germline sequence, and a read error may be involved. The rearrangement joins TRBV11-1 to TRBJ2-1; unclear D gene. Germline V gene sequence: CDR1 SGHAT, CDR2 FQDESV (reference sequence). The CDR3 runs 16 residues. As DNA, the CDR3 is TGTGCCAGCGGCTTAGTCGTCCAAAGCTCCTACAATGAACAGTTCTTC. This encodes CASGLVVQSSYNEQFF.

In regard to this clonotype: The junction departs from the called germline gene at one end, perhaps through a read error. The rearrangement joins TRBV11-2 to TRBJ2-2; possibly TRBD1 or TRBD2 for D (5 bases each). CDR3 size: 15 residues. Per germline, CDR1 SGHAT and CDR2 FQNNGV. The chain's CDR3 is CASSHGASDTEELFF. The CDR3 bases are TGTGCCAGCAGCCACGGGGCTAGTGACACCGAGGAGCTGTTTTTT.

This clonotype was seen only a few times. The J gene is TRBJ1-3, the V gene TRBV7-9, with 8 bases identical to TRBD1. This CDR3 comprises 16 residues. The germline V gene has CDR1 SEHNR and CDR2 FQNEAQ (reference sequence). V dropped 1 base and J dropped 2; count of bases not matched to a gene: 4. The CDR3: CASSLGTGSTGNTIYF. The CDR3 region has the DNA TGTGCCAGCAGCTTAGGGACAGGGTCAACTGGAAACACCATATATTTT.

Regarding this clonotype: A much larger clone sits a single nucleotide away, making a read error possible. The chain is built from TRBV14 and TRBJ1-5, with D possibly being TRBD1 (6 bases). The CDR3 runs 12 residues. Germline values: CDR1 SGHDN, CDR2 FVKESK. The V end lost 8 bases, the J end lost 6 bases, and 11 bases lay between the germline ends. CDR3 in DNA: TGTGCCAGCGCACAGGGTTGTCAGCCCCAGCATTTT. Its translation is CASAQGCQPQHF.

In nucleotides, the CDR3 is TGTGCCGGTAGCTTAGTTGGGAACACAGATACGCAGTATTTT. It is translated as CAGSLVGNTDTQYF. The chain links TRBV11-2 to TRBJ2-3; D is uncertain. The germline V gene has CDR1 SGHAT and CDR2 FQNNGV. This CDR3 is 14 amino acids long. V was shortened by 11 bases and J by 2 bases, with 17 bases between the two germline ends.

V gene TRBV11-2 combines with J gene TRBJ1-1, with D hard to call. This CDR3 is 13 amino acids long. Germline CDR1 SGHAT, CDR2 FQNNGV. Trimming removed 7 bases from V and 0 bases from J, with 9 bases in between. The CDR3, as DNA: TGTGCCAGCAACATGACAATGAACACTGAAGCTTTCTTT. It yields the protein CASNMTMNTEAFF.

Of note for this clonotype: This may stem from a read error, because a much larger clone lies one nucleotide away. This chain connects TRBV7-9 to TRBJ2-1; a possible D gene is TRBD2 (6 bases). This CDR3 comprises 14 residues. CDR1 and CDR2 from the germline V gene are SEHNR and FQNEAQ (reference sequence). The CDR3 nucleotides read TGTGCCAGCAGTGTCCCGCGGGGCTACAATAAGCAGTTCTTC. As protein: CASSVPRGYNKQFF.

In the case of this clonotype: One junction end disagrees with the germline gene, perhaps due to a read error. The rearrangement uses TRBV11-2 and TRBJ1-5; D possibly corresponds to TRBD1 (6 bases). Germline CDR1 is SGHAT and CDR2 is FQNNGV. CDR3 length: 13 residues. The CDR3: CASNSVQGQPQRF. Here the CDR3 DNA reads TGTGCCAGCAACTCCGTACAGGGCCAGCCCCAGCGTTTT.

Concerning this clonotype: The junction departs from the called germline gene at one end, perhaps through a read error. The gene calls are TRBV6-5 and TRBJ2-1; D not resolved. The CDR3 loop spans 13 amino acids. Germline loops: CDR1 MNHEY, CDR2 SVGAGI. The CDR3 DNA is TGTGTCAGCAGTTTGGTGCGCATCAGTGAGCAGTTCTTC. Translation gives CVSSLVRISEQFF.

This clonotype has more than one count but fewer than ten. The chain uses TRBV28 and TRBJ2-7, with D perhaps TRBD1 (5 bases). The CDR3 loop spans 12 amino acids. Trimming stripped 10 bases from V and 2 bases from J, with 12 bases between. From germline, CDR1 is MDHEN and CDR2 SYDVKM. In DNA form, the CDR3 reads TGTGCCACCGATAAGGGGACCTACGAGCAGTACTTC. Translated: CATDKGTYEQYF.

This clonotype was found a few times. The V and J genes are TRBV11-2 and TRBJ2-5; D gene ambiguous. The CDR3 is 14 amino acids. Germline V CDR1 and CDR2: SGHAT, FQNNGV. The V and J ends lost 3 bases and 2 bases respectively, with 10 bases between them. CDR3 DNA sequence: TGTGCCAGCAGCTTGAGGAGATTACAAGAGACCCAGTACTTC. Protein product: CASSLRRLQETQYF.

This clonotype was recorded at least ten times. This sequence joins TRBV28 and TRBJ1-2; possible D gene TRBD1, 5 bases. The CDR3 has 14 amino acids. Between the trimmed V and J ends, which lost 5 bases and 2 bases, there was a span of 12 bases. The germline CDR1 and CDR2 sequences are MDHEN and SYDVKM. In nucleotides, the CDR3 is TGTGCCAGCAGTCTCGACAGTCTCAACTATGGCTACACCTTC. Amino acid sequence: CASSLDSLNYGYTF.

Concerning this clonotype itself: A read error may produce the germline difference seen at one junction end. V is TRBV11-2 and J is TRBJ2-3; 7 bases fit TRBD2. The germline V gene has CDR1 SGHAT and CDR2 FQNNGV. The CDR3 loop spans 16 amino acids. This chain's CDR3 is CASGLVSSGITDTHYF. As DNA, the CDR3 is TGTGCCAGCGGCTTAGTTTCTAGCGGAATCACAGATACGCACTATTTT.

The gene calls are TRBV11-2 and TRBJ2-3; D perhaps matches TRBD2 (6 bases). The V end was cut by 5 bases, the J end by 7 bases, with 16 bases between. CDR1 is SGHAT and CDR2 is FQNNGV in the germline V gene. The CDR3 sequence is 14 residues long. CDR3 coding DNA: TGTGCCAGCAGCACCGGACTACTCACGTATACGCAGTATTTT. Translation: CASSTGLLTYTQYF.

The chain combines TRBV11-2 with TRBJ2-1; 7 nucleotides line up with TRBD1. After removal of 3 bases from V and 3 bases from J, the junction contained 11 bases not matched to a gene. Germline V gene sequence: CDR1 SGHAT, CDR2 FQNNGV. This CDR3 spans 17 amino acids. This CDR3 is CASSLRLGQRVYNEQFF. Written as DNA, the CDR3 is TGTGCCAGCAGCTTGCGACTGGGACAGAGAGTCTACAATGAGCAGTTCTTC.

The rearrangement uses TRBV28 and TRBJ1-5; D remains ambiguous. Germline CDR1 is MDHEN and CDR2 is SYDVKM. The CDR3 loop spans 16 amino acids. V gave up 6 bases and J gave up 0 bases, with 15 bases separating them. CDR3 residues: CASRSPPRYSNQPQHF. CDR3 nucleotides: TGTGCCAGCAGGTCTCCTCCACGGTATAGCAATCAGCCCCAGCATTTT.

This chain's CDR3 is CASSPGIGGKYEQYF. CDR3 DNA sequence: TGTGCCAGCAGCCCAGGGATAGGGGGCAAATACGAGCAGTACTTC. The chain joins TRBV11-3 to TRBJ2-7; 7 bases line up with TRBD1. The CDR3 contains 15 residues. The V gene's germline CDR1 is SGHNT and CDR2 YENEEA. J was trimmed by 4 bases and V by 5 bases; bases with no gene match: 11.

Written as DNA, the CDR3 is TGTGCCAGTAGTTATGTCTGGGACTCCCCCTACGAGCAGTACTTC. It translates to CASSYVWDSPYEQYF. V usage is TRBV19 and J usage is TRBJ2-7; weak D call: TRBD2 (6 bases). V was trimmed by 5 bases and J by 2 bases, leaving 16 bases between them. This CDR3 region has 15 residues. Per germline, CDR1 LNHDA and CDR2 SQIVND (reference sequence).

With regard to this clonotype: The junction departs from germline at one end; a sequencing error may be responsible. This sequence joins TRBV5-1 and TRBJ1-1, with 8 bases matching TRBD1. Germline loops: CDR1 SGHRS, CDR2 YFSETQ. The CDR3 spans 15 residues. The CDR3 nucleotides read TGTGTCAGCAGCTCTGACAGGGGAGTGGGGACTGAAGCTTTCTTT. Residues: CVSSSDRGVGTEAFF.